Only a few counts were recorded for the clone carrying this T cell receptor beta chain. The sample is drawn from a study of blood T cell repertoires in COVID-19. This CDR3 comprises 12 residues. V lost 4 bases and J lost 7, with 10 bases in between. Germline-derived CDR1 and CDR2 are LGHNA and YNFKEQ. TCRdb's table, derived via immunoSEQ multiplex PCR, lists solely in-frame clones and lacks some. In the table there are about 260,000 clones, around 87% of which are singletons. This TCR derives from a woman under 30 who had recovered from COVID-19. V is TRBV4-2 and J is TRBJ1-2, with D possibly matching TRBD1 (5 bases). The specimen was PBMCs or T cells enriched from blood (not recorded which). The CDR3 loop reads CASSPGGVGYTF. The CDR3 DNA follows: TGTGCCAGCAGCCCCGGGGGGGTTGGCTACACCTTC.